These 24 T cell receptor beta chains originate from one sample sequenced in a study of T cells in Graves' hyperthyroidism and ophthalmopathy. RNA transcripts served as the template for amplifying TCR beta CDR3 regions. In the first-round RT-PCR of the TCR CDR3, the HTBI primer set was used. TCRdb fed the multiplex PCR reads into MiXCR, producing one record per CDR3 protein. The table lists about 480,000 distinct CDR3 sequences, approximately 25% of them singletons. The sequenced sample was blood. The receptors shown here come from a woman younger than 45 with Graves' ophthalmopathy.

This clonotype was counted at least ten times. The chain couples TRBV6-5 to TRBJ2-7, with D perhaps TRBD2 (6 bases). The CDR3 is 16 residues long. V was cut by 1 base and J by 7 bases, with 20 bases left in between. Germline V CDR1 and CDR2: MNHEY, SVGAGI. The CDR3 DNA is TGTGCCAGCAGTTACTTGTTCGGACCAGGTGGAGGGGAGCAGTACTTC. This encodes CASSYLFGPGGGEQYF.

This clonotype was recorded once. The V and J genes are TRBV6-1 and TRBJ2-7; D possibly corresponds to TRBD2 (6 bases). CDR3 length: 15 residues. Looked up from germline, CDR1 is MNHNS and CDR2 is SASEGT. V lost 5 bases and J lost 2, with 16 bases in between. In DNA, the CDR3 is TGTGCCAGCAGTCAGACTCGGGGGTCCCCCTACGAGCAGTACTTC. This translates into CASSQTRGSPYEQYF.

This sequence joins TRBV15 and TRBJ2-7; D assignment may be TRBD1 or TRBD2 (6 bases each). CDR3 length: 15 amino acids. Germline V gene lookup returns CDR1 LNHNV and CDR2 YYDKDF (reference sequence). Trimming shortened V by 0 bases and J by 4 bases, and 13 bases separated the two germline ends. CDR3 sequence: CATSREGGGGYEQYF. CDR3 coding DNA: TGTGCCACCAGCAGAGAGGGGGGCGGAGGGTACGAGCAGTACTTC.

This clonotype was recorded at least ten times. This chain joins TRBV10-3 and TRBJ2-5; D tentatively fits TRBD1 or TRBD2 (6 bases each). Germline V CDR1 and CDR2: ENHRY, SYGVKD. The CDR3 covers 14 residues. V was trimmed by 3 bases and J by 1 base, leaving 9 bases between them. The CDR3 DNA reads TGTGCCATCAGTGAACCGGGGGCCCAAGAGACCCAGTACTTC. This encodes CAISEPGAQETQYF.

Only a few counts were recorded for this clonotype. In DNA form, the CDR3 reads TGTGCCTGGAGGCGGCTTGGCGGGATCTACGAGCAGTACTTC. Its protein product is CAWRRLGGIYEQYF. The J gene is TRBJ2-7, the V gene TRBV30, with D possibly matching TRBD2 (6 bases). V lost 3 bases, J lost 3 bases, and 15 bases lay in between. Germline lookup yields CDR1 GTSNPN and CDR2 SVGIG (reference sequence). This CDR3 has 14 residues.

About this clonotype itself: A read error is possible here, since a much larger clone lies one base away. This chain's CDR3 is CSVEPGLGYSF. The CDR3 bases are TGCAGCGTTGAACCAGGGTTAGGCTACAGCTTC. V is TRBV29-1 and J is TRBJ1-2; tentatively, D is TRBD1 (5 bases). Germline CDR1 SQVTM, CDR2 ANQGSEA. The CDR3 is 11 residues long.

Here the CDR3 reads CASARGDLAKNIQYF. In DNA, the CDR3 is TGTGCCAGTGCAAGGGGGGATCTAGCCAAAAACATTCAGTACTTC. The gene calls are TRBV19 and TRBJ2-4; TRBD1 or TRBD2 may be the D gene (6 bases each). The CDR3 covers 15 residues. Looked up from germline, CDR1 is LNHDA and CDR2 is SQIVND (reference sequence). Trimming removed 8 bases at V and 0 bases at J, with 14 bases between.

This clonotype appeared many times. This chain connects TRBV6-2 or TRBV6-3 to TRBJ2-7; D unresolved. Germline assignment: CDR1 MNHEY and CDR2 SVGEGT. Trimming took off 2 bases at V and 2 bases at J, with 4 bases between the two ends. The CDR3 sequence is 12 residues long. CDR3 DNA sequence: TGTGCCAGCAGTTACATCACCTACGAGCAGTACTTC. Encoded protein: CASSYITYEQYF.

The J gene is TRBJ2-5, the V gene TRBV12-5; either TRBD1 or TRBD2 may supply D (5 bases each). The CDR3 extends over 14 amino acids. V lost 6 bases and J 5 bases, leaving 16 bases between the germline ends. Germline CDR1 and CDR2: LGHNT and FRNRAP. CDR3 nucleotides: TGTGCTAGTGGGGTCGGGACGTCAGGCGAGACCCAGTACTTC. Translating it yields CASGVGTSGETQYF.

V usage is TRBV28 and J usage is TRBJ1-1; TRBD1 aligns across 11 bases. Germline assignment: CDR1 MDHEN and CDR2 SYDVKM. The junction had 12 bases not matched to a gene; V was cut back by 5 bases and J by 4 bases. This CDR3 contains 17 residues. Here the CDR3 DNA reads TGTGCCAGCAGTGCCTGGGACAGGGGGGTAAGGGCCACTGAAGCTTTCTTT. As protein: CASSAWDRGVRATEAFF.

This clonotype occurred many times. A much larger clonotype is one base distant, so this may be a read error. This chain links TRBV28 with TRBJ2-4, with D hard to call. Germline loops: CDR1 MDHEN, CDR2 SYDVKM. The CDR3 loop spans 13 amino acids. The CDR3 sequence is CASRDRLKSIQYF. In DNA form, the CDR3 reads TGTGCCAGCAGGGATCGACTCAAAAGCATTCAGTACTTC.

This clonotype was counted many times. The chain is built from TRBV7-9 and TRBJ2-7; tentative D call: TRBD1 (6 bases). V gave up 1 base and J gave up 7 bases, with 11 bases separating them. This CDR3 contains 13 residues. Looked up from germline, CDR1 is SEHNR and CDR2 is FQNEAQ (reference sequence). CDR3 loop: CASSLDGGGEQYF. CDR3 nucleotides: TGTGCCAGCAGCTTAGATGGGGGCGGGGAGCAGTACTTC.

The J gene is TRBJ1-5, the V gene TRBV6-1; weak D call: TRBD1 (6 bases). CDR3 length equals 15 residues. V was trimmed by 3 bases and J by 11 bases, leaving 20 bases between them. Germline V gene lookup returns CDR1 MNHNS and CDR2 SASEGT. The CDR3 sequence is CASSDPWGLGLTQHF. The CDR3 DNA sequence: TGTGCCAGCAGTGATCCTTGGGGGCTGGGGCTGACCCAGCATTTT.

This clonotype was detected many times. V and J are TRBV12-3 or TRBV12-4 and TRBJ2-5; maybe TRBD2 (6 bases). This CDR3 is 14 amino acids long. V lost 7 bases, J lost 4 bases, and 16 bases lay in between. Here the CDR3 DNA reads TGTGCCAGCACCGACACTGCCGGGGGAGAGACCCAGTACTTC. This codes for CASTDTAGGETQYF.

There are a few counts of this clonotype. The chain is built from TRBV28 and TRBJ1-2, with D perhaps TRBD1 (5 bases). Germline V CDR1 and CDR2: MDHEN, SYDVKM. The CDR3 sequence is 15 residues long. V lost 6 bases, J lost 6 bases, and 20 bases lay in between. This CDR3 reads CASSLSGQGSDGYTF. CDR3 in DNA: TGTGCCAGCAGCTTGTCCGGGCAGGGCTCCGATGGCTACACCTTC.

Ten or more counts support this clonotype. The J gene is TRBJ2-5, the V gene TRBV5-6; 9 nucleotides match TRBD1. J was trimmed by 4 bases and V by 4 bases; bases with no gene match: 14. Germline V lookup: CDR1 SGHDT, CDR2 YYEEEE. This CDR3 comprises 17 residues. CDR3 region: CASSPQWRTGAGETQYF. In DNA, the CDR3 is TGTGCCAGCAGCCCCCAGTGGCGGACAGGGGCTGGAGAGACCCAGTACTTC. Based on the CDR3 plus reference TRBV5-6 and TRBJ2-5, the full variable domain is DAGVTQSPTHLIKTRGQQVTLRCSPKSGHDTVSWYQQALGQGPQFIFQYYEEEERQRGNFPDRFSGHQFPNYSSELNVNALLLGDSALYLCASSPQWRTGAGETQYFGPGTRLLVL.

This clonotype was observed at least ten times. The rearrangement uses TRBV6-2 or TRBV6-3 and TRBJ1-3, with TRBD1 matching over 8 bases. CDR3 size: 16 residues. Trimming cost V 6 bases and J 0 bases; bases outside gene matches: 7. Per germline, CDR1 MNHEY and CDR2 SVGEGT. This chain's CDR3 is CASSQTGASSGNTIYF. For the CDR3, the DNA is TGTGCCAGCAGCCAGACAGGGGCCTCCTCTGGAAACACCATATATTTT.

V gene TRBV20-1 combines with J gene TRBJ2-5; the D is unclear. The V gene's germline CDR1 is DFQATT and CDR2 SNEGSKA (reference sequence). V lost 1 base, J lost 2 bases, and 11 bases lay in between. The CDR3 totals 14 residues. CDR3 loop: CSARARHPQETQYF. For the CDR3, the DNA is TGCAGTGCTAGAGCCCGCCATCCTCAAGAGACCCAGTACTTC.

The gene calls are TRBV29-1 and TRBJ2-5; D might be TRBD2 (6 bases). V was trimmed by 7 bases and J by 2 bases, leaving 11 bases between them. Germline-derived CDR1 and CDR2 are SQVTM and ANQGSEA. The CDR3 is 12 residues long. This CDR3 is CSAGLSQETQYF. CDR3 in DNA: TGCAGCGCCGGACTATCACAAGAGACCCAGTACTTC.

This clonotype has ten or more counts. A much larger clonotype is one base distant, so this may be a read error. The chain joins TRBV28 to TRBJ1-2; TRBD1 might be the D (5 bases). Germline CDR1 MDHEN, CDR2 SYDVKM. The CDR3 runs 16 residues. The CDR3 loop reads CASSFPTGASHYGCTF. The CDR3 DNA reads TGTGCCAGCAGTTTTCCTACAGGAGCCTCACACTATGGCTGCACCTTC.

In the case of this clonotype: Sequence at one end of the junction differs from germline and may be a read error. The chain employs TRBV2 and TRBJ2-2; 7 nucleotides align to TRBD2. In germline, CDR1 is SNHLY, CDR2 FYNNEI. The CDR3 length is 16 residues. This CDR3 is CASSWGGNSNTGELSF. Here the CDR3 DNA reads TGTGCCAGCAGCTGGGGAGGGAATTCGAACACCGGGGAGCTGTCTTTT.

V is TRBV7-3 and J is TRBJ2-7; unclear D gene. With 2 bases removed from V and 2 bases from J, the gap between germline ends came to 13 bases. The CDR3 is 15 amino acids. Germline-derived CDR1 and CDR2 are SGHTA and FQGTGA. The CDR3 region is CASSLASSYPYEQYF. The CDR3 nucleotides are TGTGCCAGCAGCTTAGCATCGTCCTACCCCTACGAGCAGTACTTC.

This clonotype was recorded many times. This chain uses TRBV5-1 with TRBJ1-1, with D perhaps TRBD1 (5 bases). This CDR3 spans 14 amino acids. The V gene's germline CDR1 is SGHRS and CDR2 YFSETQ. With 4 bases removed from V and 5 bases from J, the gap between germline ends came to 15 bases. CDR3: CASSTLTAGTEAFF. In nucleotides, the CDR3 is TGCGCCAGCAGCACCTTGACAGCAGGGACTGAAGCTTTCTTT. The whole variable domain, remainder taken from reference TRBV5-1 and TRBJ1-1, is KAGVTQTPRYLIKTRGQQVTLSCSPISGHRSVSWYQQTPGQGLQFLFEYFSETQRNKGNFPGRFSGRQFSNSRSEMNVSTLELGDSALYLCASSTLTAGTEAFFGQGTRLTVV.

This clonotype was recorded at least ten times. This chain uses TRBV29-1 with TRBJ1-1; maybe TRBD1 (5 bases). The CDR3 spans 13 residues. The germline V and J ends were trimmed by 5 bases and 5 bases, with 15 bases remaining between them. Germline CDR1 reads SQVTM; CDR2 reads ANQGSEA. The CDR3 protein is CSVKGLGYTEAFF. For the CDR3, the DNA is TGCAGCGTTAAGGGGCTGGGTTATACTGAAGCTTTCTTT.